These 32 T cell receptor beta chains were sequenced from one sample in a study of cytomegalovirus exposure and HLA in healthy donors listed by TCRdb under 2017. The library relied on the immunoSEQ multiplex PCR assay. For the multiplex PCR, a mixture combining 60 forward primers for TCR Vbeta segments and 13 reverse primers for TCR Jbeta segments was used. Imported from immuneACCESS, the table was reduced by TCRdb to in-frame sequences with V and J called. These copies leave out some clones; in studies compared against another copy, an unresolved V gene accounts for under half, and the cause of the remainder is not known. Counted in this sample were 150,000 or so clones; around 75% of them appeared once. The ten largest make up approximately 7.7% of the sample. The specimen sequenced was PBMCs. The receptors originated from a man aged 25-40 years in good health and CMV-seropositive.

This sequence joins TRBV7-2 and TRBJ2-1; TRBD2 agrees at 14 bases. The junction had 10 bases not matched to a gene; V was cut back by 4 bases and J by 14 bases. CDR1 and CDR2 (germline): SGHTA, FQGNSA. The CDR3 runs to 15 residues. DNA of the CDR3: TGTGCCAGCAGCTCCTCGGGACTAGCGGGGGAAGTGGAGTTCTTC. This gives the protein CASSSSGLAGEVEFF.

The chain joins TRBV5-1 to TRBJ2-2, with TRBD1 matching over 7 bases. V dropped 3 bases and J dropped 2; count of bases not matched to a gene: 4. The CDR3 contains 15 residues. CDR1 is SGHRS and CDR2 is YFSETQ in the germline V gene. CDR3 sequence: CASSSWTGNTGELFF. Written as DNA, the CDR3 is TGCGCCAGCAGCTCCTGGACAGGAAACACCGGGGAGCTGTTTTTT.

The rearrangement links TRBV19 to TRBJ2-7; 7 bases agree with TRBD2. The J segment lost 3 bases and the V segment lost 6 bases, leaving 8 bases of the junction unmatched. The germline CDR1 and CDR2 sequences are LNHDA and SQIVND (reference sequence). The CDR3 totals 14 residues. The CDR3 loop is CASRMGEGGYEQYF. The CDR3 coding sequence is TGTGCCAGTAGAATGGGGGAGGGAGGCTACGAGCAGTACTTC. Using reference TRBV19 and TRBJ2-7 for the parts outside the CDR3, the full variable domain is DGGITQSPKYLFRKEGQNVTLSCEQNLNHDAMYWYRQDPGQGLRLIYYSQIVNDFQKGDIAEGYSVSREKKESFPLTVTSAQKNPTAFYLCASRMGEGGYEQYFGPGTRLTVT.

The J gene is TRBJ1-1, the V gene TRBV6-5; 7 nucleotides agree with TRBD1. The CDR3 is 15 residues long. Germline trimming cut 0 bases from V and 8 bases from J; bases unmatched to any gene: 9. Germline CDR1 is MNHEY and CDR2 is SVGAGI. CDR3 bases: TGTGCCAGCAGTTACTCGCTTGTTTGGGACAGCGAAGCTTTCTTT. As protein: CASSYSLVWDSEAFF.

The genes are TRBV5-6 and TRBJ1-2, with no clear D. CDR1 is SGHDT and CDR2 is YYEEEE in the germline V gene. The CDR3 totals 12 residues. The V gene lost 4 bases and the J gene lost 1 base, with 5 bases spanning the gap. CDR3 nucleotide sequence: TGTGCCAGCAGCCTCTATAACTATGGCTACACCTTC. Amino acid sequence: CASSLYNYGYTF.

This sequence joins TRBV5-1 and TRBJ2-5, with 8 nucleotides matching TRBD2. V lost 0 bases and J lost 5; bases outside the gene matches: 6. The CDR3 is 15 amino acids. From germline, CDR1 is SGHRS and CDR2 YFSETQ. The CDR3 reads CASSLVSGSGETQYF. The DNA for the CDR3 is TGCGCCAGCAGCTTGGTCAGCGGGAGCGGGGAGACCCAGTACTTC.

The gene calls are TRBV16 and TRBJ2-7, with D tentatively TRBD2 (6 bases). Per germline, CDR1 KGHSY and CDR2 FQNENV. The CDR3 sequence is 14 residues long. The V end was cut by 5 bases, the J end by 6 bases, with 17 bases between. The CDR3 coding sequence is TGTGCCAGCAGCTTAGAAGTCGGGAGAGGCGAGCAGTACTTC. It translates to CASSLEVGRGEQYF.

The chain has TRBV2 and TRBJ2-7; no definite D call. The CDR3 length is 11 residues. The germline V gene has CDR1 SNHLY and CDR2 FYNNEI. Trimming cost V 7 bases and J 0 bases, with 4 bases left between them. The CDR3 DNA sequence: TGTGCCAGCACTTACTCCTACGAGCAGTACTTC. It codes for CASTYSYEQYF.

The chain has TRBV27 and TRBJ2-5; D is ambiguous. Germline V gene sequence: CDR1 MNHEY, CDR2 SMNVEV (reference sequence). The V end was cut by 4 bases, the J end by 2 bases, with 11 bases between. This CDR3 spans 14 amino acids. The CDR3 DNA reads TGTGCCAGCAGTTCTAGAAAATTTCAAGAGACCCAGTACTTC. This encodes CASSSRKFQETQYF.

The chain joins TRBV4-2 to TRBJ2-2; TRBD2 aligns across 9 bases. From germline, CDR1 is LGHNA and CDR2 YNFKEQ. This CDR3 comprises 18 residues. V dropped 0 bases and J dropped 4; count of bases not matched to a gene: 9. CDR3 residues: CASSQDRRAGGITGELFF. CDR3 sequence (DNA): TGTGCCAGCAGCCAAGATAGGAGGGCGGGAGGGATCACCGGGGAGCTGTTTTTT.

The chain links TRBV29-1 to TRBJ2-7; 7 bases are a match to TRBD2. Trimming cost V 4 bases and J 6 bases; bases outside gene matches: 9. The CDR3 extends over 13 amino acids. Per germline, CDR1 SQVTM and CDR2 ANQGSEA. For the CDR3, the DNA is TGCAGCGTTGGCGGGGCGGGAGAGGCCGAGCAGTACTTC. This gives the protein CSVGGAGEAEQYF.

This sequence joins TRBV12-5 and TRBJ1-1, with 9 bases identical to TRBD1. V was pared by 1 base and J by 7 bases, with 4 bases of the junction left unmatched. Germline CDR1 is LGHNT and CDR2 is FRNRAP. The CDR3 loop spans 14 amino acids. DNA of the CDR3: TGTGCTAGTGGTTTGGGACAGGGGGTTGGTGAAGCTTTCTTT. Translating gives CASGLGQGVGEAFF.

The chain recombines TRBV5-1 with TRBJ2-1; D possibly corresponds to TRBD2 (6 bases). V lost 0 bases to trimming and J lost 8 bases, with 15 bases between them. The CDR3 has 15 residues. Germline lookup yields CDR1 SGHRS and CDR2 YFSETQ. The CDR3 is CASSLAAGPWDEQFF. The CDR3 DNA sequence: TGCGCCAGCAGCTTGGCGGCGGGGCCTTGGGATGAGCAGTTCTTC.

J is TRBJ2-3 and V is TRBV29-1, with no clear D. Germline lookup yields CDR1 SQVTM and CDR2 ANQGSEA. The V and J ends lost 1 base and 2 bases respectively, with 4 bases between them. The CDR3 is 12 residues long. The CDR3: CSVEVHTDTQYF. The CDR3 DNA follows: TGCAGCGTTGAAGTCCACACAGATACGCAGTATTTT.

The chain uses TRBV28 and TRBJ1-1; perhaps TRBD1 as D (6 bases). Trimming left V 5 bases short and J 5 bases short, with 18 bases between. The CDR3 loop spans 15 amino acids. Germline V CDR1 and CDR2: MDHEN, SYDVKM. CDR3 sequence: CASSPGQTGRTEAFF. Written as DNA, the CDR3 is TGTGCCAGCAGTCCTGGACAGACCGGGAGGACTGAAGCTTTCTTT.

The gene calls are TRBV21-1 and TRBJ2-7; TRBD1 is the table's D call, not checked against the DNA. TRBV21-1 is labeled a pseudogene. The CDR3 covers 15 residues. The CDR3 nucleotides are TGTGCCAGCAGCAACCTTTGGACATACTCCTACGAGCAGTACTTC. It codes for CASSNLWTYSYEQYF.

This clone was observed a handful of times. The chain joins TRBV4-3 to TRBJ1-2; a weak D match, TRBD1 (5 bases). The CDR3 has 14 residues. In germline, CDR1 is LGHNA, CDR2 YSLEER. Trimming pared 5 bases from V and 5 bases from J, leaving 15 bases between. This CDR3 is CASSGLDGGYGYTF. The CDR3 DNA reads as TGCGCCAGCAGCGGACTCGATGGGGGGTATGGCTACACCTTC.

V usage is TRBV28 and J usage is TRBJ2-6, with D possibly TRBD2 on 6 matching bases. Trimming shortened V by 8 bases and J by 4 bases, and 15 bases separated the two germline ends. The CDR3 sequence is 15 residues long. CDR1 MDHEN and CDR2 SYDVKM come from the germline V gene. CDR3 in amino acids: CASLNGGTGANVLTF. CDR3 coding DNA: TGTGCCAGCCTGAATGGGGGGACCGGGGCCAACGTCCTGACTTTC.

The CDR3 loop is CASSLAAGDFTGELFF. The CDR3 coding sequence is TGTGCCAGCAGCTTAGCTGCCGGGGATTTCACCGGGGAGCTGTTTTTT. This chain joins TRBV7-6 and TRBJ2-2, with D tentatively TRBD2 (5 bases). The CDR3 spans 16 residues. The germline V gene has CDR1 SGHVS and CDR2 FNYEAQ. V was shortened by 0 bases and J by 4 bases, with 12 bases between the two germline ends. The full variable domain, with the rest looked up from reference TRBV7-6 and TRBJ2-2, is GAGVSQSPRYKVTKRGQDVALRCDPISGHVSLYWYRQALGQGPEFLTYFNYEAQQDKSGLPNDRFSAERPEGSISTLTIQRTEQRDSAMYRCASSLAAGDFTGELFFGEGSRLTVL.

The chain carries TRBV7-9 and TRBJ1-4; D perhaps matches TRBD1 (5 bases). The CDR3 runs to 13 residues. The germline V gene has CDR1 SEHNR and CDR2 FQNEAQ (reference sequence). V lost 6 bases, J lost 5 bases, and 10 bases lay in between. CDR3 sequence: CASRSTVNEKLFF. The CDR3 DNA follows: TGTGCCAGCAGGTCGACAGTAAATGAAAAACTGTTTTTT.

The chain carries TRBV19 and TRBJ2-4; TRBD2 matches 13 bases. The CDR3 sequence is 22 residues long. V shed 5 bases, J shed 1 base, and the junction held 20 bases outside the gene matches. Germline CDR1 reads LNHDA; CDR2 reads SQIVND (reference sequence). The CDR3 sequence: CASSAYPGHRTSGRGAKNIQYF. The CDR3 DNA reads TGTGCCAGTAGTGCATACCCAGGTCACCGGACTAGCGGGAGAGGTGCCAAAAACATTCAGTACTTC.

The CDR3 region has the DNA TGTGCCAGCAGGGAGGGACCTTACTACGAGCAGTACTTC. Translated: CASREGPYYEQYF. The chain links TRBV28 to TRBJ2-7; D is possibly TRBD2 (6 bases). CDR1 and CDR2 (germline): MDHEN, SYDVKM. The CDR3 length is 13 residues. V was shortened by 6 bases and J by 3 bases, with 12 bases between the two germline ends.

The chain joins TRBV30 to TRBJ2-7, with 13 bases that match TRBD2. Germline CDR1 and CDR2: GTSNPN and SVGIG (reference sequence). CDR3 length: 17 residues. The J segment lost 0 bases and the V segment lost 5 bases, leaving 10 bases of the junction unmatched. CDR3 DNA: TGTGCCTGGGGGGGATCGACTAGCGGGAGGCCCTCCTACGAGCAGTACTTC. Its protein is CAWGGSTSGRPSYEQYF. The full variable domain, rest sourced from reference TRBV30 and TRBJ2-7, is SQTIHQWPATLVQPVGSPLSLECTVEGTSNPNLYWYRQAAGRGLQLLFYSVGIGQISSEVPQNLSASRPQDRQFILSSKKLLLSDSGFYLCAWGGSTSGRPSYEQYFGPGTRLTVT.

This clone was recorded once. This CDR3 reads CASSQAWDSYGYTF. Written as DNA, the CDR3 is TGCGCCAGCAGCCAGGCGTGGGACAGTTATGGCTACACCTTC. The chain has TRBV5-1 and TRBJ1-2; 7 bases match TRBD1. CDR1 and CDR2 (germline): SGHRS, YFSETQ. J gave up 5 bases and V 4 bases, and 8 bases lay outside the gene matches. CDR3 length: 14 residues.

The chain has TRBV7-9 and TRBJ1-1; no reliable D call. There are 14 residues in the CDR3. The V gene lost 4 bases and the J gene lost 1 base, with 10 bases spanning the gap. Germline V gene sequence: CDR1 SEHNR, CDR2 FQNEAQ (reference sequence). The CDR3 DNA reads as TGTGCCAGCAGCTCTGTCTCAGGGAACACTGAAGCTTTCTTT. It encodes CASSSVSGNTEAFF.

This clone was detected once. The V gene is TRBV29-1, the J gene TRBJ1-2; tentatively, D is TRBD1 (5 bases). V was trimmed by 3 bases and J by 5 bases, leaving 13 bases between them. CDR3 length: 13 residues. Per the germline V gene, CDR1 is SQVTM and CDR2 is ANQGSEA. The CDR3 is CSVELDTPYGYTF. The CDR3 nucleotides read TGCAGCGTTGAGCTGGACACCCCATATGGCTACACCTTC.

V and J are TRBV10-1 and TRBJ2-2; 9 bases are shared with TRBD2. The CDR3 covers 14 residues. Germline loops: CDR1 WNHNN, CDR2 SYGVQD (reference sequence). V lost 4 bases to trimming and J lost 5 bases; unmatched junction nucleotides: 2. The CDR3 DNA sequence: TGCGCCAGCAGTGTTAGCGGGGGAACCGGGGAGCTGTTTTTT. Its protein is CASSVSGGTGELFF.

The chain recombines TRBV11-2 with TRBJ2-5; unclear D gene. V gave up 4 bases and J gave up 2 bases, with 2 bases separating them. This CDR3 has 11 residues. The germline V gene has CDR1 SGHAT and CDR2 FQNNGV. CDR3 DNA: TGTGCCAGCAGCTCACAAGAGACCCAGTACTTC. This sequence encodes CASSSQETQYF.

This clone was detected a few times. The chain is built from TRBV7-2 and TRBJ2-3; perhaps TRBD1 as D (5 bases). Trimming took 5 bases from V and 0 from J, leaving 9 bases between them. Per germline, CDR1 SGHTA and CDR2 FQGNSA. This CDR3 contains 14 residues. The CDR3 here is CASSVRASTDTQYF. DNA of the CDR3: TGTGCCAGCAGCGTCAGGGCTAGCACAGATACGCAGTATTTT.

This chain uses TRBV27 with TRBJ1-3; no firm D call. Germline CDR1 MNHEY, CDR2 SMNVEV (reference sequence). V dropped 2 bases and J dropped 5 bases, with 16 bases sitting between them. CDR3 length: 16 amino acids. The CDR3 is CASSLIGPGGRNTIYF. The CDR3 bases are TGTGCCAGCAGTTTAATCGGCCCGGGAGGCAGAAACACCATATATTTT.

V is TRBV5-6 and J is TRBJ1-1, with a weak D call TRBD1 (5 bases). CDR3 length equals 15 residues. Per the germline V gene, CDR1 is SGHDT and CDR2 is YYEEEE. Deletions cut 3 bases from V and 1 base from J, with 13 bases between. The chain's CDR3 is CASSSELGGNTEAFF. The CDR3 DNA reads as TGTGCCAGCAGCTCCGAGTTGGGGGGGAACACTGAAGCTTTCTTT.

The rearrangement joins TRBV5-6 to TRBJ2-7, with a possible D match to TRBD1 (5 bases). V was trimmed by 2 bases and J by 4 bases, leaving 13 bases between them. The CDR3 has 14 amino acids. Germline-derived CDR1 and CDR2 are SGHDT and YYEEEE. As DNA, the CDR3 is TGTGCCAGCAGCTTTCAGGGAATGAGATACGAGCAGTACTTC. It yields the protein CASSFQGMRYEQYF.